This paragraph reports one T cell receptor (beta chain). Generated by immunoSEQ multiplex PCR, the TCRdb table keeps only in-frame clones and is missing some. The repertoire holds 250,000 to 400,000 clones, with about 91% as singletons. This sample stems from a study of blood T cell repertoires in COVID-19. Whole-study context: Donors in the United States, Italy and Spain gave samples during acute or convalescent COVID-19. Sources were T cells, B-cell-depleted T cells, or PBMCs; the material itself was cDNA or gDNA.

The CDR3 runs 15 residues. From germline, CDR1 is SGHVS and CDR2 FNYEAQ. Trimming took 0 bases from V and 5 from J, leaving 13 bases between them. Followed longitudinally, the Seattle patients had been enrolled during active infection. The sequencing sample was made of peripheral blood. V is TRBV7-6 and J is TRBJ1-1; D not certain. This TCR came from a woman aged 25 to 39 with COVID-19, enrolled during active disease. This CDR3 is CASSLAAAPGTEAFF. In nucleotides, the CDR3 is TGTGCCAGCAGCTTAGCGGCAGCCCCGGGGACTGAAGCTTTCTTT.